The rows below give T cell receptor beta chains drawn from one sample of a study of identical twins. TCRdb re-analysed the 5' RACE reads in MiXCR, keeping a single row per CDR3 protein. Of approximately 590,000 distinct CDR3 sequences listed, more than 9% were seen once; the top ten hold approximately 3%. The same specimen was also included in a second study, on yellow fever vaccine responses in identical twins.

Sequenced sample: PBMCs. The receptors come from a woman aged 18-29 years in good health. CDR3s include the opening cysteine and the closing phenylalanine or tryptophan. The order of the fields is V gene, D gene, clone size, J gene, CDR3 protein, CDR3 DNA. D genes are given only for firm matches. Size is stated for part of the rows, as once, few or many counts, or as a class when the clone is expanded.

TRBV5-1	TRBD1	once	TRBJ2-2	CASRRPGQGSTGELFF	TGCGCCAGCAGACGCCCGGGACAGGGGTCCACCGGGGAGCTGTTTTTT
TRBV5-1	TRBD1	.	TRBJ2-5	CASSRDRYQETQYF	TGCGCCAGCAGCCGGGACAGGTACCAAGAGACCCAGTACTTC
TRBV3-1	TRBD2	.	TRBJ2-1	CASSQVLAGGTNEQFF	TGTGCCAGCAGCCAGGTATTAGCGGGAGGGACCAATGAGCAGTTCTTC
TRBV25-1	.	.	TRBJ1-6	CARGPEPTGITSPLHF	TGTGCCAGGGGCCCCGAGCCGACAGGTATAACTTCACCCCTCCACTTT
TRBV27	.	few	TRBJ2-1	CASSLGRDKEQFF	TGTGCCAGCAGTTTAGGTCGGGACAAAGAGCAGTTCTTC
TRBV7-2	.	many	TRBJ2-5	CASSLQGGGQETQYF	TGTGCCAGCAGCTTACAGGGAGGGGGCCAAGAGACCCAGTACTTC
TRBV2	.	few	TRBJ2-7	CASKLVVGREQYF	TGTGCCAGCAAATTGGTTGTAGGGCGAGAGCAGTACTTC
TRBV3-1	.	.	TRBJ2-1	CASSQVRTARNNEQFF	TGTGCCAGCAGCCAAGTCCGGACGGCCAGGAACAATGAGCAGTTCTTC
TRBV7-9	.	.	TRBJ2-7	CASSHATGLYEQYF	TGTGCCAGCAGCCACGCGACAGGCCTCTACGAGCAGTACTTC
TRBV20-1	TRBD2	.	TRBJ2-1	CSASGLISGSMDEQFF	TGCAGTGCTTCAGGGCTAATTAGCGGGAGTATGGATGAGCAGTTCTTC
TRBV4-2	TRBD2	many	TRBJ2-3	CASSHDGLVTDTQYF	TGTGCCAGCAGCCACGATGGACTAGTGACAGATACGCAGTATTTT
TRBV29-1	.	many	TRBJ2-7	CSAGPSGYEQYF	TGCAGCGCCGGCCCCTCAGGATACGAGCAGTACTTC
TRBV15	TRBD2	few	TRBJ2-5	CATSRRLAFEETQYF	TGTGCCACCAGCAGAAGACTAGCCTTCGAAGAGACCCAGTACTTC
TRBV5-1	.	.	TRBJ1-1	CASSLGAVGTEAFF	TGCGCCAGCAGCTTGGGTGCGGTCGGCACTGAAGCTTTCTTT
TRBV27	.	.	TRBJ2-1	CASRRGGYNVGQFF	TGTGCCAGCAGGAGGGGCGGATACAATGTAGGGCAGTTCTTC
TRBV19	TRBD2	.	TRBJ2-4	CASSILSGTSGLAKNIQYF	TGTGCCAGTAGTATACTTTCCGGGACTAGCGGATTAGCCAAAAACATTCAGTACTTC
TRBV20-1	.	many	TRBJ2-7	CSASRGYEQYF	TGCAGTGCTAGTCGGGGCTACGAGCAGTACTTC
TRBV20-1	TRBD2	.	TRBJ2-2	CSASRPGGPIRELHGELFF	TGCAGTGCTAGTCGACCGGGAGGCCCTATAAGGGAGTTGCACGGGGAGCTGTTTTTT
TRBV4-3	.	few	TRBJ2-1	CASSQDQWPIINEQFF	TGCGCCAGCAGCCAAGATCAGTGGCCAATTATCAATGAGCAGTTCTTC
TRBV29-1	.	many	TRBJ2-1	CSVEEVESLGTKGDNEQFF	TGCAGCGTTGAAGAAGTGGAGTCCCTAGGTACGAAAGGAGACAATGAGCAGTTCTTC
TRBV24-1	TRBD1	few	TRBJ2-7	CATSDPGTGIYEQYF	TGTGCCACCAGTGATCCCGGGACAGGAATCTACGAGCAGTACTTC
TRBV3-1	TRBD2	few	TRBJ2-1	CASSGLAGGPSQFF	TGTGCCAGCAGCGGACTAGCGGGAGGGCCCTCACAGTTCTTC
TRBV29-1	TRBD2	many	TRBJ2-3	CSVMGLAGGSDTQYF	TGCAGCGTAATGGGACTAGCGGGAGGGTCAGATACGCAGTATTTT
TRBV7-2	TRBD2	few	TRBJ2-7	CASSLNWGLDYEQYF	TGTGCCAGCAGCTTAAATTGGGGACTAGACTACGAGCAGTACTTC
TRBV7-9	.	.	TRBJ2-3	CASNSETTDTQYF	TGTGCCAGCAACAGTGAAACGACAGATACGCAGTATTTT
TRBV29-1	.	.	TRBJ2-1	CSVDAPWTARSYNEQFF	TGCAGCGTTGACGCGCCCTGGACAGCCCGCTCCTACAATGAGCAGTTCTTC
TRBV20-1	.	many	TRBJ2-5	CSASEAESYQETQYF	TGCAGTGCAAGCGAGGCGGAGTCTTACCAAGAGACCCAGTACTTC
TRBV9	TRBD2	few	TRBJ2-1	CASSVAWGLARYNEQFF	TGTGCCAGCAGCGTAGCCTGGGGACTAGCGAGGTACAATGAGCAGTTCTTC
TRBV20-1	.	few	TRBJ2-7	CSTPGGAGYEQYF	TGCAGTACCCCTGGTGGGGCCGGCTACGAGCAGTACTTC
TRBV24-1	TRBD1	.	TRBJ2-1	CATTTPGQGSGEQFF	TGTGCCACTACCACCCCGGGACAGGGGAGTGGTGAGCAGTTCTTC
TRBV7-9	.	.	TRBJ2-1	CASSLGESFEQFF	TGTGCCAGCAGCTTAGGCGAGAGTTTTGAGCAGTTCTTC
TRBV6-1	TRBD2	many	TRBJ2-7	CASRLSGSSYEQYF	TGTGCCAGCAGGCTTAGCGGGAGCTCCTACGAGCAGTACTTC
TRBV28	.	many	TRBJ1-3	CASSFALTLGNTIYF	TGTGCCAGCAGTTTCGCCCTGACCCTAGGAAACACCATATATTTT
TRBV4-1	.	few	TRBJ2-3	CASSQEESGGYTDTQYF	TGCGCCAGCAGCCAAGAAGAAAGTGGCGGTTACACAGATACGCAGTATTTT
TRBV20-1	.	.	TRBJ2-7	CSAIAGTSTYEQYF	TGCAGTGCTATCGCCGGGACATCCACATACGAGCAGTACTTC
TRBV20-1	TRBD2	few	TRBJ2-3	CSAGTSGGHTDTQYF	TGCAGTGCTGGGACTAGCGGGGGACACACAGATACGCAGTATTTT
TRBV10-3	.	.	TRBJ2-5	CAISESLETQYF	TGTGCCATCAGTGAGTCCCTAGAGACCCAGTACTTC
TRBV4-1	.	few	TRBJ2-7	CASSQEGPGPYEQYF	TGCGCCAGCAGCCAAGAAGGTCCTGGTCCCTACGAGCAGTACTTC
TRBV20-1	.	few	TRBJ2-7	CSASEGTLYEQYF	TGCAGTGCTAGTGAAGGGACTTTATACGAGCAGTACTTC
TRBV12-3/TRBV12-4	.	.	TRBJ2-1	CASSFWQGGNEQFF	TGTGCCAGCAGTTTTTGGCAGGGTGGAAATGAGCAGTTCTTC
TRBV7-9	.	few	TRBJ2-7	CASSLSQVDYEQYF	TGTGCCAGCAGCTTATCTCAGGTCGACTACGAGCAGTACTTC
TRBV6-2/TRBV6-3	.	many	TRBJ2-7	CASSQLRGTAWEQYF	TGTGCCAGCAGTCAACTCCGGGGGACCGCTTGGGAGCAGTACTTC
TRBV27	TRBD2	many	TRBJ2-1	CASRGTSKYNEQFF	TGTGCCAGCAGGGGGACTAGTAAGTACAATGAGCAGTTCTTC
TRBV6-5	.	many	TRBJ1-2	CASSFRGGYTF	TGTGCCAGCAGTTTCCGGGGTGGCTACACCTTC
TRBV29-1	TRBD1	.	TRBJ2-7	CSVEEGDSSSYEQYF	TGCAGCGTTGAAGAGGGGGACAGTTCCTCCTACGAGCAGTACTTC
TRBV27	.	many	TRBJ2-2	CASSLSQGSGELFF	TGTGCCAGCAGTTTATCTCAGGGTTCCGGGGAGCTGTTTTTT